This T cell receptor beta chain was profiled in a study of blood T cell repertoires in COVID-19. As for the study in general: Acute-phase and convalescent COVID-19 samples originated in the United States, Italy and Spain.

Study members were between roughly 18 and 100 years old and lived in some 22 US regions. Clinical history reported by participants formed the basis on which cohorts were assigned. From germline, CDR1 is SGHTS and CDR2 YDEGEE. V dropped 0 bases and J dropped 9 bases, with 16 bases sitting between them. The CDR3 contains 15 residues. Generated by immunoSEQ multiplex PCR, the TCRdb table keeps only in-frame clones and is missing some. Of about 230,000 clones in the sample, approximately 88% were seen once. Sequenced sample: PBMCs or T cells enriched from blood (not recorded which). This clonotype originated in a woman between 40 and 55 years old with acute COVID-19. V and J are TRBV5-8 and TRBJ2-1; D might be TRBD1 (6 bases). The chain's CDR3 is CASSLGQRGFSEQFF. The DNA for the CDR3 is TGTGCCAGCAGCTTGGGGCAAAGGGGGTTCAGTGAGCAGTTCTTC.